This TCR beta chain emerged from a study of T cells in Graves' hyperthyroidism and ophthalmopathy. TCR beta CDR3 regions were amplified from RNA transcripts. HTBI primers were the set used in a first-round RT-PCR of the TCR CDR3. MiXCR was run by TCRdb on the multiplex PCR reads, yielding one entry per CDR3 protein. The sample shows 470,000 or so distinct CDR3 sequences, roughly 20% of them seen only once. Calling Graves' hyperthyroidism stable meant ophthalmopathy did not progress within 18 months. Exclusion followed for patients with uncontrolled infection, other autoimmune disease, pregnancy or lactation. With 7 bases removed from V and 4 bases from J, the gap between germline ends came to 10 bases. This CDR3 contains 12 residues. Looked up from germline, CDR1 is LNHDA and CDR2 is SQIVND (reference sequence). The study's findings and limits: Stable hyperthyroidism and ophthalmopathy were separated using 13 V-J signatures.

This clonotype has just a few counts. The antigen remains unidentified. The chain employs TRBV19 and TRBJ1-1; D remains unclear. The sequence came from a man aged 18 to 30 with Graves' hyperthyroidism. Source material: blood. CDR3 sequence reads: CASTLGTTEAFF. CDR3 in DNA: TGTGCCAGTACCCTGGGAACCACTGAAGCTTTCTTT.